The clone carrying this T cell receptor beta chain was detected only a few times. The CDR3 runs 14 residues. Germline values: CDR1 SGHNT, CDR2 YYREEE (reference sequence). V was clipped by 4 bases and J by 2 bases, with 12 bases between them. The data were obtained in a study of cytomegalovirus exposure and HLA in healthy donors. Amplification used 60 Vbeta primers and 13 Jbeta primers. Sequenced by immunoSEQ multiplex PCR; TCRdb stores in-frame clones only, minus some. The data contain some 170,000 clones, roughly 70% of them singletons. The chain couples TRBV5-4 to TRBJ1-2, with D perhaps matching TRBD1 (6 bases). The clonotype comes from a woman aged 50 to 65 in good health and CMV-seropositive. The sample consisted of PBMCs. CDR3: CASSGETGNYGYTF. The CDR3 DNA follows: TGTGCCAGCAGCGGGGAGACAGGCAACTATGGCTACACCTTC.